These T cell receptor beta chains were read from a single sample in a study of T cell responses to AZD1222 COVID-19 vaccine. Generated by immunoSEQ multiplex PCR, the TCRdb table keeps only in-frame clones and is missing some. The table lists under 200,000 clones, around 90% of them singletons. Here the sequenced sample was peripheral blood, taken 28 days after the second AZD1222 dose. These receptors were taken from an adult who received the AZD1222 COVID-19 vaccine. Each CDR3 is given with its conserved first and last residue. The D gene is left open where the match is weak. Expanded clones are given a class, and other clones once, few, many or no size at all.

v_gene,abundance,j_gene,d_gene,CDR3aa,CDR3nt
TRBV12-3/TRBV12-4,.,TRBJ1-1,.,CASSLKENTEAFF,TGTGCCAGCAGTTTGAAAGAGAACACTGAAGCTTTCTTT
TRBV29-1,.,TRBJ2-3,.,CSVPVTDTQYF,TGCAGCGTTCCCGTGACAGATACGCAGTATTTT
TRBV16,.,TRBJ2-7,.,CASSASGDTTSYEQYF,TGTGCCAGCAGCGCTTCTGGGGACACGACATCCTACGAGCAGTACTTC
TRBV7-9,once,TRBJ2-1,TRBD2,CASTIQVGGDQFF,TGTGCCAGCACTATTCAGGTTGGGGGGGATCAGTTCTTC
TRBV11-2,.,TRBJ1-5,.,CASSLMTEDQPQHF,TGTGCCAGCAGCTTAATGACGGAGGACCAGCCCCAGCATTTT
TRBV25-1,.,TRBJ2-7,TRBD2,CASSVLTSGYEQYF,TGTGCCAGCAGTGTTCTGACTAGCGGCTACGAGCAGTACTTC
TRBV28,.,TRBJ2-7,.,CASTNPVSYEQYF,TGTGCCAGCACCAATCCGGTTTCCTACGAGCAGTACTTC
TRBV5-1,once,TRBJ2-3,TRBD2,CASSSGGAGVRTDTQYF,TGCGCCAGCAGCTCCGGTGGGGCGGGAGTTCGCACAGATACGCAGTATTTT
TRBV3-1/TRBV3-2,.,TRBJ1-1,.,CASSHRGGTEAFF,TGTGCCAGCAGCCATCGAGGTGGAACTGAAGCTTTCTTT
TRBV4-3,.,TRBJ2-2,.,CASSQDFRAGDTGELFF,TGCGCCAGCAGCCAAGATTTTCGCGCAGGGGACACCGGGGAGCTGTTTTTT
TRBV18,.,TRBJ2-7,.,CASSPRESYEQYF,TGTGCCAGCTCACCCAGGGAATCCTACGAGCAGTACTTC
TRBV5-1,few,TRBJ2-2,.,CASSSQGNTGELFF,TGCGCCAGCAGCTCACAGGGGAACACCGGGGAGCTGTTTTTT
TRBV7-3,.,TRBJ2-3,.,CASSLAGSDTQYF,TGTGCCAGCAGCCTCGCCGGGTCTGATACGCAGTATTTT
TRBV19,.,TRBJ2-1,TRBD2,CASSIDRSGRSVGQIYEQFF,TGTGCCAGTAGTATAGATCGCAGCGGGAGGTCGGTGGGTCAGATCTATGAGCAGTTCTTC
TRBV27,.,TRBJ2-1,TRBD1,CASSSIGGQGEGFF,TGTGCCAGCAGTTCCATTGGGGGACAGGGTGAGGGGTTCTTC
TRBV10-1,.,TRBJ2-3,.,CASSGDPTPATDTQYF,TGCGCCAGCAGTGGGGACCCGACACCGGCAACAGATACGCAGTATTTT
TRBV28,.,TRBJ2-7,.,CASSPGSGEQYF,TGTGCCAGCAGCCCGGGTTCTGGCGAGCAGTACTTC
TRBV5-1,.,TRBJ2-4,.,CASSLPQGGEAKNIQYF,TGCGCCAGCAGCCTACCCCAGGGCGGGGAAGCCAAAAACATTCAGTACTTC
TRBV7-3,once,TRBJ2-1,.,CASSLQHNNEQFF,TGTGCCAGCAGCTTACAACATAACAATGAGCAGTTCTTC
TRBV28,.,TRBJ1-2,TRBD1,CASLSGTGGIGYTF,TGTGCCAGCCTTAGCGGGACAGGGGGTATTGGCTACACCTTC
TRBV5-4,.,TRBJ2-2,.,CASSFGSGLNTGELFF,TGTGCCAGCAGCTTTGGGAGCGGATTGAACACCGGGGAGCTGTTTTTT
TRBV30,.,TRBJ2-7,.,CAWSANYEQYF,TGTGCCTGGAGTGCCAACTACGAGCAGTACTTC
TRBV6-1,.,TRBJ2-6,.,CASSVDPGSGANVLTF,TGTGCCAGCAGTGTTGACCCCGGCTCTGGGGCCAACGTCCTGACTTTC
TRBV5-1,.,TRBJ1-5,.,CASSLDGAGEQPQHF,TGCGCCAGCAGCTTGGATGGAGCAGGGGAACAGCCCCAGCATTTT
TRBV2,.,TRBJ1-5,TRBD1,CASSASGQGMGQPQHF,TGTGCCAGCAGTGCCTCGGGACAGGGGATGGGTCAGCCCCAGCATTTT